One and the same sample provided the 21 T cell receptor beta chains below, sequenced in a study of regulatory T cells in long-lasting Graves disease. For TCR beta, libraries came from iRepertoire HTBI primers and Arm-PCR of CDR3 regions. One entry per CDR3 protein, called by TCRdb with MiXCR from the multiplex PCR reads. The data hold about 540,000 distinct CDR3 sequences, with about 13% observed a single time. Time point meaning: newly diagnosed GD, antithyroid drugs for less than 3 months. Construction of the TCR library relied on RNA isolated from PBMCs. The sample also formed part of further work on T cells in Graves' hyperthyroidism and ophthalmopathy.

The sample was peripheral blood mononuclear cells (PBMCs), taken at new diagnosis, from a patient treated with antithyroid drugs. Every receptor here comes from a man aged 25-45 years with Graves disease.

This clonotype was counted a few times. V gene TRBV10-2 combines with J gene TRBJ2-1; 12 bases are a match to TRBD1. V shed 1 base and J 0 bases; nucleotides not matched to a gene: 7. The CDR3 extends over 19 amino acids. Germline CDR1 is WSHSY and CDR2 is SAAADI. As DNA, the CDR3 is TGCGCCAGCAGTGAGTGGGGAGGGACAGGGGGCAGCTCCTACAATGAGCAGTTCTTC. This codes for CASSEWGGTGGSSYNEQFF.

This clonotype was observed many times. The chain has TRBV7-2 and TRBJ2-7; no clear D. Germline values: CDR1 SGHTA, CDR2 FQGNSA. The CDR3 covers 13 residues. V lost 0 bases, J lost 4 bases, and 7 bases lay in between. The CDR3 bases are TGTGCCAGCAGCTTAGCGGCCAATTACGAGCAGTACTTC. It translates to CASSLAANYEQYF. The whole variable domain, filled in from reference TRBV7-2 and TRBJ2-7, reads GAGVSQSPSNKVTEKGKDVELRCDPISGHTALYWYRQSLGQGLEFLIYFQGNSAPDKSGLPSDRFSAERTGGSVSTLTIQRTQQEDSAVYLCASSLAANYEQYFGPGTRLTVT.

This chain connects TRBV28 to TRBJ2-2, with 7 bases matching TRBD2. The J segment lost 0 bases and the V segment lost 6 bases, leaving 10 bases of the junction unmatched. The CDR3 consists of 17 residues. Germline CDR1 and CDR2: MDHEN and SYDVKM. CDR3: CASSLWGEGPNTGELFF. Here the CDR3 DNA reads TGTGCCAGCAGCCTCTGGGGGGAGGGCCCGAACACCGGGGAGCTGTTTTTT.

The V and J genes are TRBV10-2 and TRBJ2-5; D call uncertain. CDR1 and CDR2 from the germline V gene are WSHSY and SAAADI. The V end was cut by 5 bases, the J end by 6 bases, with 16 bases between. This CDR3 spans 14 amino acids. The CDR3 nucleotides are TGCGCCAGCAGTATACAAGGCGGTCATCAGACCCAGTACTTC. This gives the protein CASSIQGGHQTQYF.

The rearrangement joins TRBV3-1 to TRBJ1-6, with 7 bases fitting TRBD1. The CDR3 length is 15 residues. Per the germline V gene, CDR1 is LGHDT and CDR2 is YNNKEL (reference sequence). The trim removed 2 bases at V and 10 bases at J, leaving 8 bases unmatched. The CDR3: CASSQPTGVESPLHF. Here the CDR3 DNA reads TGTGCCAGCAGCCAACCCACAGGGGTAGAGTCACCCCTCCACTTT.

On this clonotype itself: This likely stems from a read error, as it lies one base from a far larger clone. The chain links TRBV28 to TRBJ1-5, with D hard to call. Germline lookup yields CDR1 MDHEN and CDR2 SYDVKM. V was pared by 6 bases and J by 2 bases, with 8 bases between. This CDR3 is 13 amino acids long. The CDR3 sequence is CASRVDGNQPQHF. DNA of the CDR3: TGTGCCAGCAGAGTGGACGGCAATCAGCCCCAGCATTTT.

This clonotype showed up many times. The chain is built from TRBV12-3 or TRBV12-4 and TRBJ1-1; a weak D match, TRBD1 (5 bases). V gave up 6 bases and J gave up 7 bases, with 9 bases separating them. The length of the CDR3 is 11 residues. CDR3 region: CASRTTVEAFF. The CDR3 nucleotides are TGTGCCAGCAGAACGACAGTTGAAGCTTTCTTT.

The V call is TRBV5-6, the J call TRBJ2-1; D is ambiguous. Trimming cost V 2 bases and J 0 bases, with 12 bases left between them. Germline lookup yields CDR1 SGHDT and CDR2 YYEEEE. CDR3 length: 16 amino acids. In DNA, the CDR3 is TGTGCCAGCAGCTTCGCTACAAAGAGCTCCTACAATGAGCAGTTCTTC. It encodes CASSFATKSSYNEQFF.

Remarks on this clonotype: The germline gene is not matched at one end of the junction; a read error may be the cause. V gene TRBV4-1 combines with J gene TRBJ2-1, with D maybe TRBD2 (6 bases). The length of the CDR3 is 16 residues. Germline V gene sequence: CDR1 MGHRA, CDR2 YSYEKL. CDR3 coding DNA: TGCGCCAGCAGGGATTTTAGCGGAGGGGTCTACAATGAGCAGTCCTTC. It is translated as CASRDFSGGVYNEQSF.

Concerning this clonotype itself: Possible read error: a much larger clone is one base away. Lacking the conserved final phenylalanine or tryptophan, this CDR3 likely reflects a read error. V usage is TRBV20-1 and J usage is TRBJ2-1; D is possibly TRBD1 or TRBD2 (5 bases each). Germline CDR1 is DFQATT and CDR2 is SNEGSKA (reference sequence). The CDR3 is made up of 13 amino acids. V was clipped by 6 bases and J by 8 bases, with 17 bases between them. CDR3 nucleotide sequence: TGCAGTGCCGAGGGGCCAGGCATGGATGAGCAGTTCTCC. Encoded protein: CSAEGPGMDEQFS.

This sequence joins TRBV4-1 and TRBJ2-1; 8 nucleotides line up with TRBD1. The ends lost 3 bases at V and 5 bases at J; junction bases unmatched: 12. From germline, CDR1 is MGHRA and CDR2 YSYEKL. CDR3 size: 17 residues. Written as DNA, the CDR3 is TGCGCCAGCAGCCAGTGGCAGGGGGCGGGGCTAGACAATGAGCAGTTCTTC. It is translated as CASSQWQGAGLDNEQFF.

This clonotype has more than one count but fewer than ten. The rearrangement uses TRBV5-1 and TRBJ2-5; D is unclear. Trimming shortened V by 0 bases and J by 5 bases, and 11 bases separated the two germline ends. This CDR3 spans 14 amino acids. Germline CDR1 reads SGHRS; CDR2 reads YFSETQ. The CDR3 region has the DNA TGCGCCAGCAGCTTGGATTTGAATTCGGAGACCCAGTACTTC. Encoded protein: CASSLDLNSETQYF.

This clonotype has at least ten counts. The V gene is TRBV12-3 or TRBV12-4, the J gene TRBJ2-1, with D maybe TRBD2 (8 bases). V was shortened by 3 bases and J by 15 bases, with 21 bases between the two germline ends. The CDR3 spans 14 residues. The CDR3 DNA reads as TGTGCCAGCAGTTTGGGCGGGAGGCCCCCAGGGGGGTTCTTC. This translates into CASSLGGRPPGGFF.

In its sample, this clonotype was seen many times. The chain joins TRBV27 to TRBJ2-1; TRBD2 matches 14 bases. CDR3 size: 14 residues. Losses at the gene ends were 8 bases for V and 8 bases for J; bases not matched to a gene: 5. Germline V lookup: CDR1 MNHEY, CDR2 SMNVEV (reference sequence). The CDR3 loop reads CASLGLAGADEQFF. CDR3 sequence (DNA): TGTGCCAGCTTGGGACTAGCGGGAGCGGATGAGCAGTTCTTC.

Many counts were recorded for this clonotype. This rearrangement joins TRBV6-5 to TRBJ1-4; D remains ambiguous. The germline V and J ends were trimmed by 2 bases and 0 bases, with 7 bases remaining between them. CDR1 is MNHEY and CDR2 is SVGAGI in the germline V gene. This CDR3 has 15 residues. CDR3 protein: CASSYLGTTNEKLFF. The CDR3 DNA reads TGTGCCAGCAGTTACCTCGGGACAACTAATGAAAAACTGTTTTTT.

The CDR3 region is CSALAGGPRDTQYF. For the CDR3, the DNA is TGCAGTGCTCTAGCGGGAGGGCCGAGAGATACGCAGTATTTT. The gene calls are TRBV20-1 and TRBJ2-3; 12 nucleotides align to TRBD2. Germline V gene data show CDR1 as DFQATT and CDR2 as SNEGSKA (reference sequence). This CDR3 is built from 14 residues. V was pared by 5 bases and J by 5 bases, with 5 bases of the junction left unmatched.

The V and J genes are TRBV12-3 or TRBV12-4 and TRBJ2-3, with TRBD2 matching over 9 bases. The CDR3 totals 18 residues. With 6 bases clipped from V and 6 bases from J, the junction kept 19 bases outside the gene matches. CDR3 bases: TGTGCCAGCAGCCCCGGAGGTCGAGCGGGGGGCCCGCGGGATACGCAGTATTTT. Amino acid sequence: CASSPGGRAGGPRDTQYF.

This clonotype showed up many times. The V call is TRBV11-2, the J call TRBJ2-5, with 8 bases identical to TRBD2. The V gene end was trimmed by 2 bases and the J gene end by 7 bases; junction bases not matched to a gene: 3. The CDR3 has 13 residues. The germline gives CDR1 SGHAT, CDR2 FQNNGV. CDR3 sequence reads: CASSLTAGGTQYF. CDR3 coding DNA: TGTGCCAGCAGCTTAACGGCGGGGGGGACCCAGTACTTC.

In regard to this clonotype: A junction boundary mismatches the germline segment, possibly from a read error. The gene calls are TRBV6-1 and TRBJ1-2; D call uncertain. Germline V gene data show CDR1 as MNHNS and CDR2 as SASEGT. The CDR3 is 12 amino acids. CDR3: CASSEGMNPSDF. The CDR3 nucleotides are TGTGCCAGCAGTGAAGGAATGAACCCCTCTGACTTC.

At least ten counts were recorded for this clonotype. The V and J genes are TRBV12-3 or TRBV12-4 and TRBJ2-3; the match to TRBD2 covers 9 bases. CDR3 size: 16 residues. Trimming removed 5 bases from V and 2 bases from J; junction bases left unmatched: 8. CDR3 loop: CASSPRPSGITDTQYF. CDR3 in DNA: TGTGCCAGCAGTCCTCGTCCTAGCGGGATCACAGATACGCAGTATTTT.

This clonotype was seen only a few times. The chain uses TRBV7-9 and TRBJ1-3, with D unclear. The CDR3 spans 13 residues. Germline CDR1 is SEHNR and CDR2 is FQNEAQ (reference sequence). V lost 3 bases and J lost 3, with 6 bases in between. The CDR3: CASSFGVGNTIYF. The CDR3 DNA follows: TGTGCCAGCAGCTTCGGAGTTGGAAACACCATATATTTT.